Below, one T cell receptor (beta chain) is given with its context. Its antigen is still unknown. This entry comes from a study of cytotoxic CD8 clonotypes in ibrutinib-treated CLL. Study-level information: The average sample held roughly 250,000 productive templates and fewer than 100,000 productive rearrangements.

Investigators sought sequencing depths of between 1 in 200,000 and 1 in 1 million T cells. The protocol was immunoSEQ multiplex PCR, while the TCRdb copy is restricted to in-frame clones and leaves out a portion. The sample consists of under 200,000 clones, 84% of them appearing once. Whole-study findings and limits: Against age-matched healthy donors, baseline clonality ran higher and tracked circulating CD8+ T-cell counts. Baseline levels were approached again at progression, after clonality had risen at ibrutinib response.

V gave up 8 bases and J gave up 1 base, with 10 bases separating them. Germline V gene sequence: CDR1 MNHEY, CDR2 SVGAGI. This CDR3 is 13 amino acids long. The chain has TRBV6-5 and TRBJ2-3; D is perhaps TRBD1 (5 bases). The sample consisted of PBMCs, taken after 24 months of ibrutinib treatment. The TCR originated in a human donor with chronic lymphocytic leukemia. CDR3 DNA: TGTGCCAGCGTAAAGACAGGCACAGATACGCAGTATTTT. Encoded protein: CASVKTGTDTQYF.